This is a list of T cell receptor beta chains from one sample in a study of identical twins. From the 5' RACE reads, TCRdb called clonotypes with MiXCR, one entry per CDR3 protein. Among 550,000 to 800,000 distinct CDR3 sequences listed, under 8.5% were seen once. The same data also went into a second study, on yellow fever vaccine responses in identical twins.

Sequencing was done on a sample of PBMCs. The receptors come from a woman under 30 in good health. Both conserved end residues are part of each CDR3. A D gene is named only where the DNA matches it firmly. Clone size is stated in some rows and not others, as once, few, many or a class when expanded.

d_gene	abundance	v_gene	j_gene	CDR3aa	CDR3nt
-	few	TRBV5-1	TRBJ1-1	CASNADRLNTEAFF	TGCGCCAGCAACGCTGACAGACTGAACACTGAAGCTTTCTTT
-	-	TRBV7-2	TRBJ1-6	CASSLVGSDVNSPLHF	TGTGCCAGCAGCTTAGTTGGGTCGGATGTTAATTCACCCCTCCACTTT
TRBD1	-	TRBV29-1	TRBJ2-3	CSVGTGADTQYF	TGCAGCGTAGGTACAGGGGCAGATACGCAGTATTTT
-	-	TRBV3-1	TRBJ2-4	CASSPVHMEGIQYF	TGTGCCAGCAGCCCGGTCCACATGGAGGGCATTCAGTACTTC
-	few	TRBV18	TRBJ1-6	CASSPRVPKDSPLHF	TGTGCCAGCTCACCAAGGGTCCCTAAGGATTCACCCCTCCACTTT
-	many	TRBV10-3	TRBJ2-1	CAITDPFRGNEQFF	TGTGCCATCACTGACCCTTTCCGGGGGAATGAGCAGTTCTTC
-	many	TRBV12-3/TRBV12-4	TRBJ2-3	CASSFSPFSTQYF	TGTGCCAGCAGTTTTTCCCCTTTTAGTACGCAGTATTTT
-	many	TRBV12-3/TRBV12-4	TRBJ1-1	CASSLSGGDTEAFF	TGTGCCAGCAGTTTGTCTGGGGGAGATACTGAAGCTTTCTTT
-	few	TRBV3-1	TRBJ2-5	CASSRLGYGETQYF	TGTGCCAGCAGCCGCCTCGGCTACGGGGAGACCCAGTACTTC
-	few	TRBV28	TRBJ1-5	CASSPGDKGLNQPQHF	TGTGCCAGCAGCCCCGGGGACAAGGGCCTCAATCAGCCCCAGCATTTT
-	many	TRBV29-1	TRBJ2-1	CSVESMGAGYYNEQFF	TGCAGCGTTGAAAGCATGGGGGCGGGGTACTACAATGAGCAGTTCTTC
-	-	TRBV27	TRBJ2-7	CASSPGFRQQYF	TGTGCCAGCAGTCCAGGGTTTCGTCAGCAGTACTTC
TRBD2	many	TRBV5-1	TRBJ2-5	CASSERELAETQYF	TGCGCCAGCAGCGAGCGGGAGCTAGCAGAGACCCAGTACTTC
TRBD2	many	TRBV11-2	TRBJ2-1	CASSPGVAGVYEQFF	TGTGCCAGCAGCCCCGGGGTAGCGGGAGTCTATGAGCAGTTCTTC
-	many	TRBV29-1	TRBJ2-1	CSVERTVLNGQFF	TGCAGCGTTGAAAGGACTGTCCTCAACGGGCAGTTCTTC
TRBD2	many	TRBV7-9	TRBJ2-1	CASRIGLSGNNEQFF	TGTGCCAGCAGAATCGGGCTTAGCGGGAACAATGAGCAGTTCTTC
TRBD2	many	TRBV20-1	TRBJ2-7	CSARLAGYEQYF	TGCAGTGCTAGACTAGCGGGATACGAGCAGTACTTC
-	-	TRBV29-1	TRBJ2-2	CSVEVGQNTGELFF	TGCAGCGTTGAAGTTGGACAGAACACCGGGGAGCTGTTTTTT
-	few	TRBV5-1	TRBJ1-5	CASSFGHHNSNQPQHF	TGCGCCAGCAGCTTCGGACACCATAATAGCAATCAGCCCCAGCATTTT
TRBD1	-	TRBV4-1	TRBJ2-5	CASSQPLMGTGVETQYF	TGCGCCAGCAGCCAACCTCTAATGGGGACAGGGGTCGAGACCCAGTACTTC
-	few	TRBV18	TRBJ2-2	CASSPQSTVTITGELFF	TGTGCCAGCTCACCACAGTCGACAGTTACCATCACCGGGGAGCTGTTTTTT
TRBD1	few	TRBV20-1	TRBJ2-1	CSARGTGGNFNEQFF	TGCAGTGCTAGAGGAACAGGGGGGAATTTCAATGAGCAGTTCTTC
-	-	TRBV2	TRBJ1-1	CAKSGPNTEAFF	TGTGCCAAGTCGGGCCCGAACACTGAAGCTTTCTTT
-	-	TRBV12-3/TRBV12-4	TRBJ2-4	CASSLWSLAKNIQYF	TGTGCCAGCAGTTTATGGTCACTAGCCAAAAACATTCAGTACTTC
TRBD2	-	TRBV28	TRBJ2-3	CASSTRTSGGRHTQYF	TGTGCCAGCAGTACCCGGACTAGCGGGGGTAGACATACGCAGTATTTT
-	-	TRBV10-3	TRBJ2-7	CATNGGHRSYEQYF	TGTGCCACCAACGGGGGGCACCGCTCCTACGAGCAGTACTTC
-	-	TRBV6-1	TRBJ1-5	CASRSRQGPLGPQHF	TGTGCCAGCAGATCCAGGCAGGGGCCCCTGGGGCCCCAGCATTTT
TRBD2	-	TRBV29-1	TRBJ2-1	CSVKVGGEQFF	TGCAGCGTAAAAGTGGGAGGGGAGCAGTTCTTC
TRBD1	many	TRBV9	TRBJ1-1	CASSRLIGQGGWTEAFF	TGTGCCAGCAGCCGGCTAATTGGACAGGGAGGTTGGACTGAAGCTTTCTTT
TRBD2	many	TRBV20-1	TRBJ2-2	CSARAGVAGNTGELFF	TGCAGTGCTAGAGCTGGAGTAGCGGGGAACACCGGGGAGCTGTTTTTT
TRBD2	few	TRBV5-1	TRBJ2-7	CASSLGTSLYEQYF	TGCGCCAGCAGCCTCGGGACTAGCCTCTACGAGCAGTACTTC
TRBD1	many	TRBV12-5	TRBJ2-2	CASGKTGSGELFF	TGTGCTAGTGGGAAGACAGGGTCCGGGGAGCTGTTTTTT
-	-	TRBV29-1	TRBJ2-6	CSVVVAGANVLTF	TGCAGCGTTGTGGTAGCTGGGGCCAACGTCCTGACTTTC
TRBD1	many	TRBV5-1	TRBJ1-1	CASSLALSVWREGQAHTEAFF	TGCGCCAGCAGCTTGGCCCTGTCGGTCTGGCGAGAGGGACAGGCCCACACTGAAGCTTTCTTT
TRBD1	many	TRBV29-1	TRBJ2-7	CSVEPSGQGGRGEQYF	TGCAGCGTTGAACCATCCGGACAGGGCGGAAGGGGCGAGCAGTACTTC
-	many	TRBV28	TRBJ1-1	CASEEPGENTEAFF	TGTGCCAGCGAGGAACCAGGGGAGAACACTGAAGCTTTCTTT
-	many	TRBV12-3/TRBV12-4	TRBJ2-1	CASSRSPSSYNEQFF	TGTGCCAGCAGCCGGAGCCCCAGCTCCTACAATGAGCAGTTCTTC
-	-	TRBV6-1	TRBJ1-2	CASSEASGTNYGYTF	TGTGCCAGCAGTGAAGCCTCAGGGACTAACTATGGCTACACCTTC
-	few	TRBV28	TRBJ2-3	CASRALDGTQYF	TGTGCCAGCCGGGCGTTGGACGGCACGCAGTATTTT
TRBD1	-	TRBV6-5	TRBJ1-2	CASSYSAGGNYGYTF	TGTGCCAGCAGTTACTCTGCAGGGGGCAACTATGGCTACACCTTC
TRBD2	few	TRBV6-5	TRBJ2-7	CASSSETSGSGNHEQYF	TGTGCCAGCAGTTCAGAAACTAGCGGGAGCGGGAACCACGAGCAGTACTTC
-	few	TRBV2	TRBJ2-7	CASSRLYYEQYF	TGTGCCAGCAGTAGACTATACTACGAGCAGTACTTC
-	-	TRBV5-1	TRBJ2-2	CASRRDSGNTGELFF	TGCGCCAGCAGGAGGGATAGCGGGAACACCGGGGAGCTGTTTTTT
TRBD1	few	TRBV9	TRBJ1-4	CASSTTGVGEKLFF	TGTGCCAGCAGCACGACAGGGGTGGGTGAAAAACTGTTTTTT
TRBD1	-	TRBV11-2	TRBJ1-6	CASSPRTGGPSPLHF	TGTGCCAGCAGCCCTAGGACAGGGGGCCCTTCACCCCTCCACTTT
TRBD1	few	TRBV10-2	TRBJ1-4	CATQSRTGRLNEKLFF	TGCGCCACCCAATCTCGGACAGGGCGACTTAATGAAAAACTGTTTTTT
TRBD1	-	TRBV20-1	TRBJ2-7	CSARGTGGLYEQYF	TGCAGTGCTAGGGGTACAGGGGGCCTTTACGAGCAGTACTTC
-	few	TRBV24-1	TRBJ2-5	CATSDFGDWRQETQYF	TGTGCCACCAGTGATTTCGGGGACTGGCGCCAAGAGACCCAGTACTTC
TRBD2	many	TRBV5-1	TRBJ2-1	CASSLTSVNEQFF	TGCGCCAGCAGCTTAACTAGCGTGAATGAGCAGTTCTTC
-	-	TRBV5-8	TRBJ2-2	CASSLRSFPGELFF	TGTGCCAGCAGCTTGCGTAGTTTCCCCGGGGAGCTGTTTTTT
-	-	TRBV3-1	TRBJ1-2	CASSQVPASGYTF	TGTGCCAGCAGCCAAGTCCCCGCTTCCGGCTACACCTTC
TRBD2	many	TRBV10-3	TRBJ2-3	CAISEFQAGGNTDTQYF	TGTGCCATCAGTGAGTTTCAAGCGGGGGGAAACACAGATACGCAGTATTTT
-	once	TRBV3-1	TRBJ2-3	CASSQDPAGPRYF	TGTGCCAGCAGCCAAGATCCGGCGGGACCTCGGTATTTT
-	few	TRBV4-1	TRBJ1-1	CASSQQGMETEAFF	TGCGCCAGCAGCCAACAGGGTATGGAGACTGAAGCTTTCTTT
TRBD2	-	TRBV9	TRBJ2-7	CASSDAGDGSYEQYF	TGTGCCAGCAGCGACGCGGGAGATGGCTCCTACGAGCAGTACTTC
TRBD1	few	TRBV12-3/TRBV12-4	TRBJ1-4	CASSVRGGTGAPTNEKLFF	TGTGCCAGCAGCGTCCGGGGAGGGACAGGAGCTCCAACTAATGAAAAACTGTTTTTT